The sequence of this T cell receptor beta chain was determined in a study of identical twins. TCRdb re-derived calls from the 5' RACE reads in MiXCR, one entry per CDR3 protein. The data contain 700,000 or so distinct CDR3 sequences, around 8.6% of them seen just once; the ten biggest clones take up more than 0.75%. The V gene's germline CDR1 is SQVTM and CDR2 ANQGSEA. The CDR3 is 13 amino acids. Germline trimming cut 6 bases from V and 5 bases from J; bases unmatched to any gene: 9. The same sample was also used in a study of yellow fever vaccine responses in identical twins.

The rearrangement joins TRBV29-1 to TRBJ1-1; TRBD1 matches at 7 bases. The sequencing input was PBMCs. The clonotype comes from a woman aged 18-29 years in good health. CDR3 coding DNA: TGCAGCGTGCAGACAGGGCGGTTGACTGAAGCTTTCTTT. The encoded protein is CSVQTGRLTEAFF.